Sequencing of this T cell receptor beta chain was carried out in a study of T cell responses to AZD1222 COVID-19 vaccine. About the research overall: Combined were second doses at about 4 or about 12 weeks.

V lost 7 bases, J lost 3 bases, and 9 bases stayed unmatched. The CDR3 covers 15 residues. Germline V gives CDR1 SNHLY, CDR2 FYNNEI. Profiling relied on immunoSEQ multiplex PCR, and the TCRdb table lists in-frame clones only, not all of them. Here the sample spans around 170,000 clones, roughly 93% being singletons. The chain employs TRBV2 and TRBJ2-7; TRBD2 matches 10 bases. This receptor was obtained from an adult in good health. The input for sequencing was peripheral blood, taken on day 0 of AZD1222 vaccination. The DNA for the CDR3 is TGTGCCAGCACCCTGCCTAGCGGGAGCAACTACGAGCAGTACTTC. Amino acid sequence: CASTLPSGSNYEQYF.